The clone carrying this T cell receptor beta chain was recorded only once. What it binds is unknown. Germline is not matched at one junction end, which may reflect a read error. The data originate from a study of tumor-infiltrating lymphocytes in primary liver carcinoma. On the study more broadly: The five patients, who were men and women, ranged in age from 30 to 69 years.

Regarding the study as a whole: The proportion of top clones found throughout all five tumor regions was only about 7.5-24%.

Synthesis of TCR beta cDNA was carried out from approximately 0.55 ug total RNA with a constant-region primer. Three nested multiplex PCR rounds of slightly modified ARM-PCR generated TCR beta libraries. MiXCR, applied by TCRdb to the multiplex PCR reads, yields one record per CDR3 protein. The sample includes approximately 99,000 distinct CDR3 sequences, about 70% of them seen just once. It was from about 20-30 mg of unsorted bulk tissue that RNA and DNA were co-extracted. Five separate regions per tumor were sampled. Sequenced material: liver tumor tissue from sampling region 5. Stated subset: tumor region T5, tumor centre. The sequence was obtained from an older woman with primary liver carcinoma and hepatitis B virus infection.

The CDR3 sequence is CASSSGRTGECF. Written as DNA, the CDR3 is TGTGCCAGCAGCTCAGGCCGGACAGGGGAGTGCTTC. The chain is built from TRBV11-3 and TRBJ2-1; 9 nucleotides agree with TRBD1. The CDR3 runs to 12 residues. CDR1 SGHNT and CDR2 YENEEA come from the germline V gene.